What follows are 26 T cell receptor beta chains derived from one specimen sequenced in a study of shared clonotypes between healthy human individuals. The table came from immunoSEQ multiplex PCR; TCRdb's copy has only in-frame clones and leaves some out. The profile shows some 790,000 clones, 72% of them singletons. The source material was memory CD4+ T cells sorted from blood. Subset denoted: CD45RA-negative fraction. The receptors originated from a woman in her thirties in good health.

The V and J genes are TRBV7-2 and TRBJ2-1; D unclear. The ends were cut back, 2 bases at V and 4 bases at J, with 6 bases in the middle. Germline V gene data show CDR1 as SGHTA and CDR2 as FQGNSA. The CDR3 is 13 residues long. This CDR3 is CASSLILYNEQFF. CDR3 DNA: TGTGCCAGCAGCTTAATTTTATACAATGAGCAGTTCTTC.

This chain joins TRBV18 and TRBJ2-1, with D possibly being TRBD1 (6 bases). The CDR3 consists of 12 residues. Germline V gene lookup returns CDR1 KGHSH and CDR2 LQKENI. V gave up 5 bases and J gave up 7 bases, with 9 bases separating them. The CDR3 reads CASSEQGNEQFF. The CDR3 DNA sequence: TGTGCCAGCTCAGAGCAGGGGAATGAGCAGTTCTTC.

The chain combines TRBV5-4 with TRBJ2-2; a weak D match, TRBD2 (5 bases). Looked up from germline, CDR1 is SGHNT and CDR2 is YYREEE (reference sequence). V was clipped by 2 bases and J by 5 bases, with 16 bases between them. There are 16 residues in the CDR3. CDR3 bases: TGTGCCAGCAGCTTCGGAATGAGTGAGCGGACCGGGGAGCTGTTTTTT. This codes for CASSFGMSERTGELFF.

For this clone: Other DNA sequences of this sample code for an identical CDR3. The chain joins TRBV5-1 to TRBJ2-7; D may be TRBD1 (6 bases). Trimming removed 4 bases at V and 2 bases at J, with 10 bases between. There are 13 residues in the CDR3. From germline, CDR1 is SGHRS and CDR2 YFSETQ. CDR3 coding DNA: TGCGCCAGCAGCACCAGGGGCGCCTACGAGCAGTACTTC. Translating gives CASSTRGAYEQYF.

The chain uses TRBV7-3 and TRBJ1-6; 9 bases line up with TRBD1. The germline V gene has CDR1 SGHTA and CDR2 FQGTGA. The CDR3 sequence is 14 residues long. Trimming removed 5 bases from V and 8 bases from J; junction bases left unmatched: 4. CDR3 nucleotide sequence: TGTGCCAGCAGCGGACAGGGGTCGGATTCACCCCTCCACTTT. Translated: CASSGQGSDSPLHF.

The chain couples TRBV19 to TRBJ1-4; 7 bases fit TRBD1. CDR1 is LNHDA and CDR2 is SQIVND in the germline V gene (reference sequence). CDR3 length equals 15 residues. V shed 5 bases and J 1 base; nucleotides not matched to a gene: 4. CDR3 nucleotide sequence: TGTGCCAGTAGTCCTCAGGGGGGAACTAATGAAAAACTGTTTTTT. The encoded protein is CASSPQGGTNEKLFF.

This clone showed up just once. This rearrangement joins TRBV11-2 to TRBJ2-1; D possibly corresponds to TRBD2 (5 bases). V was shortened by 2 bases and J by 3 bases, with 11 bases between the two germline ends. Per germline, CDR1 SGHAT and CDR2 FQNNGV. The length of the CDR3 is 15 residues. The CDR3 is CASSLSFGDYNEQFF. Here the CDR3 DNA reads TGTGCCAGCAGCTTAAGTTTCGGGGACTACAATGAGCAGTTCTTC.

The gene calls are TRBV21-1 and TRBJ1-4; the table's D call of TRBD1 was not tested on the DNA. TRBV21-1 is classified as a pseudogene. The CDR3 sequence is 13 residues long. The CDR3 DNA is TGTGCCAGGACAGGTGCAACTAATGAAAAACTGTTTTTT. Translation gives CARTGATNEKLFF.

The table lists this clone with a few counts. CDR3: CASSFPNPNYGYTF. The CDR3 nucleotides read TGTGCCAGCAGCTTCCCGAACCCTAACTATGGCTACACCTTC. V gene TRBV5-4 combines with J gene TRBJ1-2; D unclear. CDR1 is SGHNT and CDR2 is YYREEE in the germline V gene (reference sequence). The germline V and J ends were trimmed by 2 bases and 0 bases, with 8 bases remaining between them. There are 14 residues in the CDR3.

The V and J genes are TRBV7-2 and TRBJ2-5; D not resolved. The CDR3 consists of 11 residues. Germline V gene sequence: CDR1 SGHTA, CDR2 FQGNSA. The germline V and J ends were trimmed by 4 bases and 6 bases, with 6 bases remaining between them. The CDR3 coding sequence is TGTGCCAGCAGCTCCATGAAGACCCAGTACTTC. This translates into CASSSMKTQYF.

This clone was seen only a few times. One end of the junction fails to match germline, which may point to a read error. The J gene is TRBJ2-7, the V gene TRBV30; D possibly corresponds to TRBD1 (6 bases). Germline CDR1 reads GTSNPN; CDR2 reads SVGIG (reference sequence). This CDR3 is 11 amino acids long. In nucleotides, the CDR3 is TGTGCCTGGAGTGTAGGAGGACAGCGGTCGTTC. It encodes CAWSVGGQRSF.

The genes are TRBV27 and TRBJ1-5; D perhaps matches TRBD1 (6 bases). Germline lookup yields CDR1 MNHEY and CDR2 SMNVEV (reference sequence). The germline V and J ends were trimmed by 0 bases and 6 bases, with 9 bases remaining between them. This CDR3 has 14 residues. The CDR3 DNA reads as TGTGCCAGCAGTTTATCCGGACAGATTCAGCCCCAGCATTTT. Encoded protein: CASSLSGQIQPQHF.

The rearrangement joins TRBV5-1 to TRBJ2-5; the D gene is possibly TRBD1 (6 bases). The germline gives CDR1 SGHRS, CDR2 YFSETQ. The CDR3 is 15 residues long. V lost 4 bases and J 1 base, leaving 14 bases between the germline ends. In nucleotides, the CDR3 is TGCGCCAGCAGCACCCAGACAGGACCCCAAGAGACCCAGTACTTC. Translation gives CASSTQTGPQETQYF.

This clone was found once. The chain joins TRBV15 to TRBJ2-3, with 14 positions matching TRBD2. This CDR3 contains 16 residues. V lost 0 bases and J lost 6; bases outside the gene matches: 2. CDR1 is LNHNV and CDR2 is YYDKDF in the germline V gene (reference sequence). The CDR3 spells CATSRDRLAGGDTQYF. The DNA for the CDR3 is TGTGCCACCAGCAGAGATAGACTAGCGGGAGGGGATACGCAGTATTTT.

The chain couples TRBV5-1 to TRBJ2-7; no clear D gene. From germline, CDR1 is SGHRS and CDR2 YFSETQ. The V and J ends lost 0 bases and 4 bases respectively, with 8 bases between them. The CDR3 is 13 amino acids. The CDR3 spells CASSLAAKYEQYF. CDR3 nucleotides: TGCGCCAGCAGCTTGGCGGCCAAATACGAGCAGTACTTC.

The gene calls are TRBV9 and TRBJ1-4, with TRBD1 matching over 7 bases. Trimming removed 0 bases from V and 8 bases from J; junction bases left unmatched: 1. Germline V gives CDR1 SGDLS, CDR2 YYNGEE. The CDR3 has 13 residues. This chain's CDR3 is CASSVDRGEKLFF. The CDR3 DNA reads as TGTGCCAGCAGCGTAGACAGGGGCGAAAAACTGTTTTTT.

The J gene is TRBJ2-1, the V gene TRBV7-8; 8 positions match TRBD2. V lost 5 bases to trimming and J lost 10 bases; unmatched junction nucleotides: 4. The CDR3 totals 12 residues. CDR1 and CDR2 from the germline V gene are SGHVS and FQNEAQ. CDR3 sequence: CASSPSGWEQFF. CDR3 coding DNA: TGTGCCAGCAGCCCTAGCGGGTGGGAGCAGTTCTTC.

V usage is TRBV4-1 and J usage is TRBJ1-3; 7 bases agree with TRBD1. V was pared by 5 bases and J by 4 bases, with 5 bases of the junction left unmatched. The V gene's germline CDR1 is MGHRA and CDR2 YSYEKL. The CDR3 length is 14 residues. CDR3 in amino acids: CASSARDSGNTIYF. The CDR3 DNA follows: TGCGCCAGCAGCGCACGGGACAGCGGAAACACCATATATTTT.

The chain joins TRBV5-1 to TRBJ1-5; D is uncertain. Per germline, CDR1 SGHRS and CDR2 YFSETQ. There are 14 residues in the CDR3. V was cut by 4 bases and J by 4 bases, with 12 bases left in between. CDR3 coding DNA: TGCGCCAGCAGCGACGGAGGAGAAAATCAGCCCCAGCATTTT. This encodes CASSDGGENQPQHF.

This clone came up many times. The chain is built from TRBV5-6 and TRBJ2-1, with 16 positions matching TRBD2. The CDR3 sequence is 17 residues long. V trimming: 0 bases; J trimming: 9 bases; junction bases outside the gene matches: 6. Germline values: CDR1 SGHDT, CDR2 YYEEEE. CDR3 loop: CASSLEGTSGRAVEQFF. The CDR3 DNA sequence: TGTGCCAGCAGCTTGGAAGGGACTAGCGGGAGGGCCGTTGAGCAGTTCTTC.

CDR3 sequence reads: CASSLVAGEFSGEQFF. CDR3 sequence (DNA): TGCGCCAGCAGCCTCGTAGCGGGAGAGTTTTCGGGTGAGCAGTTCTTC. The gene calls are TRBV5-1 and TRBJ2-1; 9 nucleotides line up with TRBD2. CDR1 is SGHRS and CDR2 is YFSETQ in the germline V gene. The junction had 14 bases not matched to a gene; V was cut back by 4 bases and J by 9 bases. CDR3 length: 16 residues.

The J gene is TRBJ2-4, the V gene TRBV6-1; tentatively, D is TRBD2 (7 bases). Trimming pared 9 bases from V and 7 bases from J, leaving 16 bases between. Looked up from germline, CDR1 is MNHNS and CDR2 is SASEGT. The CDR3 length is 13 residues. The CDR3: CASRGAGRNIQYF. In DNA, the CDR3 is TGTGCCAGTCGGGGGGCAGGGCGCAACATTCAGTACTTC.

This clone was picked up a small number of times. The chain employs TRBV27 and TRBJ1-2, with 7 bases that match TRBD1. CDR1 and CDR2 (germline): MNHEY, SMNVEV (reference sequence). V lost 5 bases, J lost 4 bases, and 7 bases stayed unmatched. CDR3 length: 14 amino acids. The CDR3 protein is CASSHRQGGYGYTF. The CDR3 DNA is TGTGCCAGCAGTCACAGACAGGGTGGCTATGGCTACACCTTC.

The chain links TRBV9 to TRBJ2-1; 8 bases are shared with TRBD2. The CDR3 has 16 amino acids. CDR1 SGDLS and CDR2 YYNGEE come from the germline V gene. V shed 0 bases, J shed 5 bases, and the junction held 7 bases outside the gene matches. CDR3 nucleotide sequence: TGTGCCAGCAGCGTAGCCAGCGGGAGCGGGAACAATGAGCAGTTCTTC. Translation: CASSVASGSGNNEQFF.

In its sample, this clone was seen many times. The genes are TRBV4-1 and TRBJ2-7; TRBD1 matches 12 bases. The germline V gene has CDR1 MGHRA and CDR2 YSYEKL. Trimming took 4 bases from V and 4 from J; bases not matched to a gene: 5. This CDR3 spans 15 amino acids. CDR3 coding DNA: TGCGCCAGCAGCCCGGGACAGGGGGCAACTTACGAGCAGTACTTC. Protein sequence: CASSPGQGATYEQYF.

This CDR3 reads CASSTTSTYEQYF. The CDR3 nucleotides read TGTGCCAGCAGCACAACTTCAACCTACGAGCAGTACTTC. The chain uses TRBV5-4 and TRBJ2-7; D is undetermined. This CDR3 has 13 amino acids. Looked up from germline, CDR1 is SGHNT and CDR2 is YYREEE (reference sequence). Deletions cut 4 bases from V and 2 bases from J, with 10 bases between.